Here is one TCR beta chain with its context. Its antigen is still unknown. Only in-frame clones appear in the TCRdb table, and some are missing; sequencing was by immunoSEQ multiplex PCR. The table records 40,000 to 45,000 clones, more than 60% of them present only once. Pools of viral peptides were used by the ViraFEST assay to expand antigen-specific CD4+ T cells ahead of sequencing. Researchers isolated CD4+ T cells once less than 13 days of culture had elapsed. Negative nucleocapsid antibody tests before and after vaccination confirmed no previous SARS-CoV-2 infection. After around 2.2 million PBMC were placed in each well, they were cultured with 10 IU/ml IL-2 and about 10 ug/ml peptides. This record belongs to a study of vaccination effects on CD4 cells after COVID-19. Germline V gives CDR1 MNHEY, CDR2 SVGEGT. V lost 5 bases and J 2 bases, leaving 13 bases between the germline ends. There are 15 residues in the CDR3.

Sequencing was performed on CD4+ T cells from PBMCs cultured with HCoV-OC43 spike peptides, taken before COVID-19 vaccination. Subset meaning: HCoV-OC43 spike overlapping peptide pool stimulation. The chain links TRBV6-2 or TRBV6-3 to TRBJ1-5; no reliable D call. This clonotype was sampled from a human donor who received a COVID-19 vaccine. CDR3 residues: CASSAPGPRNQPQHF. CDR3 in DNA: TGTGCCAGCAGTGCCCCGGGCCCCCGCAATCAGCCCCAGCATTTT.